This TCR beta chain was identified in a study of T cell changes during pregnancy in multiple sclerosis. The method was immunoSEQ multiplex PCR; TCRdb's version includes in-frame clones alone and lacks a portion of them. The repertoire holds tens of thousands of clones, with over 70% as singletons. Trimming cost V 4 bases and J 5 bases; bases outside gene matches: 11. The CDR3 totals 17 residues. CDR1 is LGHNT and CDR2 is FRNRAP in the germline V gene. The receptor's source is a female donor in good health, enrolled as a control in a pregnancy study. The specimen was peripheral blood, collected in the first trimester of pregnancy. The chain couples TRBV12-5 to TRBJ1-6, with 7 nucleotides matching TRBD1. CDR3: CASGSAQTGHHNSPLHF. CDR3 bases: TGTGCTAGTGGTTCCGCTCAGACAGGGCACCATAATTCACCCCTCCACTTT. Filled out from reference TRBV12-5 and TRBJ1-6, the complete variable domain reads DARVTQTPRHKVTEMGQEVTMRCQPILGHNTVFWYRQTMMQGLELLAYFRNRAPLDDSGMPKDRFSAEMPDATLATLKIQPSEPRDSAVYFCASGSAQTGHHNSPLHFGNGTRLTVT.